This is a list of T cell receptor beta chains from one sample in a study of post-analysis software for immune sequencing data. TCRdb analysed the PCR reads with MiXCR anew, one entry per CDR3 protein. The profile shows 350,000 to 450,000 distinct CDR3 sequences, roughly 30% of them singletons. The sample was blood. The receptors come from a girl aged 10 to 17 with multiple sclerosis. The CDR3 runs from the conserved cysteine through the conserved F or W. D genes are given only for firm matches. A row's size may be missing; if present it is once, few, many or a size class.

cdr3_nt: TGCGCCGGCAGCTTCGGGGACAGGGGGCAAGAGACCCAGTACTTC
cdr3_aa: CAGSFGDRGQETQYF
v_call: TRBV5-1
j_call: TRBJ2-5
d_call: TRBD1
clone_size: -
cdr3_length: 15

cdr3_nt: TGTGCCAGCAGCCCGACTAGCGGGGGGCCAGATACGCAGTATTTT
cdr3_aa: CASSPTSGGPDTQYF
v_call: TRBV12-3/TRBV12-4
j_call: TRBJ2-3
d_call: TRBD2
clone_size: few
cdr3_length: 15

cdr3_nt: TGTGCCAGCAGTACTAACTCGGGCTACGAGCAGTACTTC
cdr3_aa: CASSTNSGYEQYF
v_call: TRBV6-2/TRBV6-3
j_call: TRBJ2-7
d_call: -
clone_size: few
cdr3_length: 13

cdr3_nt: TGTGCCAGCAGCTGGGGAAGGGGGGACACTGAAGCTTTTTTT
cdr3_aa: CASSWGRGDTEAFF
v_call: TRBV13
j_call: TRBJ1-1
d_call: -
clone_size: -
cdr3_length: 14

cdr3_nt: TGTGCCACCAGTGATTTTCGCGGGGGGGAAGAGACCCAGTACTTC
cdr3_aa: CATSDFRGGEETQYF
v_call: TRBV24-1
j_call: TRBJ2-5
d_call: TRBD2
clone_size: -
cdr3_length: 15

cdr3_nt: TGTGCCAGCTCCCCACCGAGTTTAATAGACGGATTAAGGCCCCTCCACTTT
cdr3_aa: CASSPPSLIDGLRPLHF
v_call: TRBV18
j_call: TRBJ1-6
d_call: -
clone_size: few
cdr3_length: 17

cdr3_nt: TGCGCCAGTAGCTTGGACACAAGCTCCTACGAGCAGTACTTC
cdr3_aa: CASSLDTSSYEQYF
v_call: TRBV5-1
j_call: TRBJ2-7
d_call: -
clone_size: few
cdr3_length: 14

cdr3_nt: TGTGCCAGCAGCTGCTTCCCCCGGTGTAAGAGTGAAAAACTGTTTTTT
cdr3_aa: CASSCFPRCKSEKLFF
v_call: TRBV7-9
j_call: TRBJ1-4
d_call: -
clone_size: -
cdr3_length: 16

cdr3_nt: TGCGCCAGCAGCTCACACGAAGTGAACACTGAAGCTTTCTTT
cdr3_aa: CASSSHEVNTEAFF
v_call: TRBV5-1
j_call: TRBJ1-1
d_call: -
clone_size: -
cdr3_length: 14

cdr3_nt: TGTGCCAGCAGCCTCTTGGACAGGGGGGGTTTAACTGAAGCTTTCTTT
cdr3_aa: CASSLLDRGGLTEAFF
v_call: TRBV5-6
j_call: TRBJ1-1
d_call: TRBD1
clone_size: few
cdr3_length: 16

cdr3_nt: TGTGCCAGCAGGCTCGGGGACAGGGGAGTGGGCACTGAAGCTTTCTTT
cdr3_aa: CASRLGDRGVGTEAFF
v_call: TRBV12-3/TRBV12-4
j_call: TRBJ1-1
d_call: TRBD1
clone_size: -
cdr3_length: 16

cdr3_nt: TGTGCCAGCAGGCCCGGGTTGGGACAGGGGTACGAGCAGTACTTC
cdr3_aa: CASRPGLGQGYEQYF
v_call: TRBV7-2
j_call: TRBJ2-7
d_call: TRBD1
clone_size: -
cdr3_length: 15

cdr3_nt: TGCGCCAGCAGCCAAGGGTGGACAGGGGGAAGCTACGAGCAGTACTTC
cdr3_aa: CASSQGWTGGSYEQYF
v_call: TRBV4-3
j_call: TRBJ2-7
d_call: TRBD1
clone_size: few
cdr3_length: 16

cdr3_nt: TGTGCCAGCAGTTTATTGCTTTCCTACAATGAGCAGTTCTTC
cdr3_aa: CASSLLLSYNEQFF
v_call: TRBV12-3/TRBV12-4
j_call: TRBJ2-1
d_call: -
clone_size: few
cdr3_length: 14

cdr3_nt: TGTGCCAGCAGCGTAGGACAGTGCGAGCAGTACTTC
cdr3_aa: CASSVGQCEQYF
v_call: TRBV9
j_call: TRBJ2-7
d_call: -
clone_size: -
cdr3_length: 12

cdr3_nt: TGCAGCGTTCGCCCCGCGGGGGTTTTCTCAGAGACCCAGTACTTC
cdr3_aa: CSVRPAGVFSETQYF
v_call: TRBV29-1
j_call: TRBJ2-5
d_call: TRBD2
clone_size: few
cdr3_length: 15